Listed here are 2 T cell receptor beta chains from one sample, sequenced in a study of CD8 T cells in Susac syndrome. Reverse transcription used about 0.45 to 1 ug RNA and random hexamers. TCRdb reanalysed the immunoSEQ multiplex PCR reads using MiXCR and keeps one entry per CDR3 protein. The profile shows around 130,000 distinct CDR3 sequences, roughly 94% of them singletons. The sequenced sample was CD4+ T cells from PBMCs. All receptors come from a human donor in good health.

The V call is TRBV6-1, the J call TRBJ2-1; 12 nucleotides match TRBD2. Germline V gives CDR1 MNHNS, CDR2 SASEGT. V lost 6 bases to trimming and J lost 5 bases; unmatched junction nucleotides: 8. The CDR3 spans 16 residues. The CDR3 nucleotides read TGTGCCAGCAGCCGACTAGCGGGAGTCCTGAACAATGAGCAGTTCTTC. As protein: CASSRLAGVLNNEQFF.

Here the CDR3 DNA reads TGTGCCAGCAGTTTACCTATCGAACAGGGGGCTCGGGGCTACACCTTC. The encoded protein is CASSLPIEQGARGYTF. This chain uses TRBV28 with TRBJ1-2; 9 bases match TRBD1. CDR3 length: 16 residues. V lost 2 bases to trimming and J lost 8 bases; unmatched junction nucleotides: 12. The V gene's germline CDR1 is MDHEN and CDR2 SYDVKM.